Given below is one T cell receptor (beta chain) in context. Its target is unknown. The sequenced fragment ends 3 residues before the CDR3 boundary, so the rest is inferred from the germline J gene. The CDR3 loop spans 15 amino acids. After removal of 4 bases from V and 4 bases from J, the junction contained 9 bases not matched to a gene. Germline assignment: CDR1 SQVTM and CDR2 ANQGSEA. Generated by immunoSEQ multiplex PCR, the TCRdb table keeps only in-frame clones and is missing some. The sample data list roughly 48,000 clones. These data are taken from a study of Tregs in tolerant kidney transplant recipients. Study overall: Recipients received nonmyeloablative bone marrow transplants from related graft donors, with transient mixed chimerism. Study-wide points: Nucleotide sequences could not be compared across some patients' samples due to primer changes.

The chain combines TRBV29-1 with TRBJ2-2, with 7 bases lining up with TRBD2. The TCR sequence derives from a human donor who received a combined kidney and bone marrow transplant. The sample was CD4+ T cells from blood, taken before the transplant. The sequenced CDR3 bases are TGCAGCGTTGTTGTGGGAGGGGTGGGCACCGGGGAG. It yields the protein CSVVVGGVGTGE. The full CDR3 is CSVVVGGVGTGELFF.